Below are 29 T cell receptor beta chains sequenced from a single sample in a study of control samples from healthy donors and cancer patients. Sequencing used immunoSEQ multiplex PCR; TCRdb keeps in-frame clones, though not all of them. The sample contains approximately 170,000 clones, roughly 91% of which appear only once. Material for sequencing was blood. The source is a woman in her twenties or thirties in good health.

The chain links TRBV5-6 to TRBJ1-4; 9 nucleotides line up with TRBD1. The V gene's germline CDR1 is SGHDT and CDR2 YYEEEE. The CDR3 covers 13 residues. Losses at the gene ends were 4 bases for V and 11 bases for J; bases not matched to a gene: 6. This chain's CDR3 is CASSTGTGRKLFF. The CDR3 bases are TGTGCCAGCAGCACCGGGACAGGGAGGAAACTGTTTTTT.

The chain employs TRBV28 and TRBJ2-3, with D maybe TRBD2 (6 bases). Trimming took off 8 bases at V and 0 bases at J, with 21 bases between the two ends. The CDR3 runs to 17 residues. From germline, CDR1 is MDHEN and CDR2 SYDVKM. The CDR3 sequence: CASSPLAELTSTDTQYF. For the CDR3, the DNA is TGTGCCAGCTCCCCCTTAGCGGAGCTTACTAGCACAGATACGCAGTATTTT.

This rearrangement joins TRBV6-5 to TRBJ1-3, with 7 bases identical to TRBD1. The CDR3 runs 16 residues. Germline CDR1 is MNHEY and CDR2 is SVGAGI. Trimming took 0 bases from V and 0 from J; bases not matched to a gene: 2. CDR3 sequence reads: CASSYSGGASGNTIYF. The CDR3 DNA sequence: TGTGCCAGCAGTTACTCAGGGGGCGCCTCTGGAAACACCATATATTTT.

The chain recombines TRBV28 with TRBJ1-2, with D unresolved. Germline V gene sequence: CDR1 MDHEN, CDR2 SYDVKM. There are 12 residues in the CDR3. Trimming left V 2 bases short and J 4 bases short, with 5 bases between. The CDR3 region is CASSLQPYGYTF. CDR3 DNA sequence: TGTGCCAGCAGTTTACAGCCCTATGGCTACACCTTC.

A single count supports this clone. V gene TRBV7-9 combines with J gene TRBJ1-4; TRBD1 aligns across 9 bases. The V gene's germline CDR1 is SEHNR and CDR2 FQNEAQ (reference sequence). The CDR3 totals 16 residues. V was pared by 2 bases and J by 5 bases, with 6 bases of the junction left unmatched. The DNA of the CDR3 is TGTGCCAGCAGCTTATCCACAGGGGGCAGGAATGAAAAACTGTTTTTT. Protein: CASSLSTGGRNEKLFF.

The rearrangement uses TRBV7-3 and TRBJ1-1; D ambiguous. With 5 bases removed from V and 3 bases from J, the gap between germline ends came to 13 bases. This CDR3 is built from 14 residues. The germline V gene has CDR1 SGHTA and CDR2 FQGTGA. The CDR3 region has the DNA TGTGCCAGCAGCCCCTCCGGACGGGACACTGAAGCTTTCTTT. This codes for CASSPSGRDTEAFF.

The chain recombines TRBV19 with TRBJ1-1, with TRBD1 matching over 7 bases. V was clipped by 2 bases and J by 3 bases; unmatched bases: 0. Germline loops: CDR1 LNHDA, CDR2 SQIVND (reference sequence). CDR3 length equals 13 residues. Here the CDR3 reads CASSIQGDTEAFF. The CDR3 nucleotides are TGTGCCAGTAGTATACAGGGGGACACTGAAGCTTTCTTT. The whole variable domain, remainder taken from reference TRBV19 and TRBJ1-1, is DGGITQSPKYLFRKEGQNVTLSCEQNLNHDAMYWYRQDPGQGLRLIYYSQIVNDFQKGDIAEGYSVSREKKESFPLTVTSAQKNPTAFYLCASSIQGDTEAFFGQGTRLTVV.

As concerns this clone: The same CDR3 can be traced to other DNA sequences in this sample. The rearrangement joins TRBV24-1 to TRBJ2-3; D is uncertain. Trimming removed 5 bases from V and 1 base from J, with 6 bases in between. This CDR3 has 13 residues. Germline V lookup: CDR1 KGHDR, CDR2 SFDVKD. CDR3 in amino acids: CATSGRGTDTQYF. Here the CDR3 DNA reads TGTGCCACCAGTGGAAGGGGCACAGATACGCAGTATTTT.

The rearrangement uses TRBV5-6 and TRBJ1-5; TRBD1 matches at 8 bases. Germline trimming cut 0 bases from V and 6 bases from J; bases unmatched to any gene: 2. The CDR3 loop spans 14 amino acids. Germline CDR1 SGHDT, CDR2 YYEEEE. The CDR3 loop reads CASSLAGTGQPQHF. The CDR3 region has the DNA TGTGCCAGCAGCTTGGCGGGGACAGGTCAGCCCCAGCATTTT.

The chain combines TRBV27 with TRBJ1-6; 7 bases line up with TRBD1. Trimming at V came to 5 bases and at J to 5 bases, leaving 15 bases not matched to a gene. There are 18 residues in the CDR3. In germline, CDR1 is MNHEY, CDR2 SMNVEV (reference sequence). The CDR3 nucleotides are TGTGCCAGCAGTGCGACAGGGTGGAGGGTCTGGGATAATTCACCCCTCCACTTT. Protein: CASSATGWRVWDNSPLHF.

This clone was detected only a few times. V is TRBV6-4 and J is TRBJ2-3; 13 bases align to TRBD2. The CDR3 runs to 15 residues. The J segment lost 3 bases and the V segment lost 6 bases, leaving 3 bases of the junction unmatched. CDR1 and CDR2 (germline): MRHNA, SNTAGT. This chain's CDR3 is CASRRLAGGTDTQYF. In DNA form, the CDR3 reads TGTGCCAGCAGACGACTAGCGGGGGGTACAGATACGCAGTATTTT.

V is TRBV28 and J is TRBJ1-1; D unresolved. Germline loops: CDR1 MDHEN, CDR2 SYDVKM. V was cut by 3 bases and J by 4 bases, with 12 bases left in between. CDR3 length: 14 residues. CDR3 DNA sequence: TGTGCCAGCAGTTTCCTCAAGGGTAGCACTGAAGCTTTCTTT. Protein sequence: CASSFLKGSTEAFF.

The CDR3 sequence: CSVGPAGGEQYF. CDR3 nucleotide sequence: TGCAGCGTTGGTCCAGCGGGAGGCGAGCAGTACTTC. The chain has TRBV29-1 and TRBJ2-7, with 9 bases aligning to TRBD2. The CDR3 is 12 residues long. Per the germline V gene, CDR1 is SQVTM and CDR2 is ANQGSEA. The V gene end was trimmed by 4 bases and the J gene end by 6 bases; junction bases not matched to a gene: 4.

CDR3 protein: CATSREPKETQYF. In nucleotides, the CDR3 is TGTGCCACCAGCAGAGAACCGAAAGAGACCCAGTACTTC. This rearrangement joins TRBV15 to TRBJ2-5; no definite D call. Germline CDR1 reads LNHNV; CDR2 reads YYDKDF (reference sequence). V was clipped by 0 bases and J by 3 bases, with 5 bases between them. This CDR3 is 13 amino acids long. The variable domain in full, completed from reference TRBV15 and TRBJ2-5, reads DAMVIQNPRYQVTQFGKPVTLSCSQTLNHNVMYWYQQKSSQAPKLLFHYYDKDFNNEADTPDNFQSRRPNTSFCFLDIRSPGLGDTAMYLCATSREPKETQYFGPGTRLLVL.

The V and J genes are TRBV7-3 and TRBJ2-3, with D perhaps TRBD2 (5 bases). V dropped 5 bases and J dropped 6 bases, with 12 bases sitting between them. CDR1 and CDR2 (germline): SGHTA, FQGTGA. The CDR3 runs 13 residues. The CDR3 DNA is TGTGCCAGCAGCGCACTAGGTCACGATACGCAGTATTTT. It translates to CASSALGHDTQYF.

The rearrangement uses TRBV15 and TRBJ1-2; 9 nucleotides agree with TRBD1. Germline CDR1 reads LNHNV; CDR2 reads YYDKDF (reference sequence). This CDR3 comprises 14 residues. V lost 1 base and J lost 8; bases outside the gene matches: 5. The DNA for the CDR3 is TGTGCCACCAGCAGAGCTGGGACAGGGCTCGGCTACACCTTC. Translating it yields CATSRAGTGLGYTF.

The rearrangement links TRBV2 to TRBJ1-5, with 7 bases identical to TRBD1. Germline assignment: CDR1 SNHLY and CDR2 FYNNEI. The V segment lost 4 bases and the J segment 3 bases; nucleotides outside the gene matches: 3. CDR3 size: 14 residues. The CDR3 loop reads CASSGDSLNQPQHF. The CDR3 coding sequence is TGTGCCAGCAGTGGGGACAGCCTCAATCAGCCCCAGCATTTT.

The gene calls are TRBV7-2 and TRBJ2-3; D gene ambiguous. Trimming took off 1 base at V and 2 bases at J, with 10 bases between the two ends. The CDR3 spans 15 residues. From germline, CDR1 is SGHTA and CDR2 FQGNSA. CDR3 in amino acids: CASSLGARNTDTQYF. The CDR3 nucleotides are TGTGCCAGCAGCTTAGGCGCGAGGAACACAGATACGCAGTATTTT.

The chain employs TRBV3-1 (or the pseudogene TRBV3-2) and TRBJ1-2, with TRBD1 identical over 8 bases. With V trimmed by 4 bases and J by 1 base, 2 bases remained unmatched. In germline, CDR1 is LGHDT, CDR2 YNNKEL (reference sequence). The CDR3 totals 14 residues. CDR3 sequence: CASSRGQVNYGYTF. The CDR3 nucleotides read TGTGCCAGCAGCCGGGGACAGGTTAACTATGGCTACACCTTC.

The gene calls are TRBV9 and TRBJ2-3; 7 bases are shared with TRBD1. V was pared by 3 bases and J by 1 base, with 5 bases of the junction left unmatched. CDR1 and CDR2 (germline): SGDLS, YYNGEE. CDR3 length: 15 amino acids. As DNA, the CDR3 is TGTGCCAGCAGCGCCCTGACAGGGCGCACAGATACGCAGTATTTT. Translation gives CASSALTGRTDTQYF.

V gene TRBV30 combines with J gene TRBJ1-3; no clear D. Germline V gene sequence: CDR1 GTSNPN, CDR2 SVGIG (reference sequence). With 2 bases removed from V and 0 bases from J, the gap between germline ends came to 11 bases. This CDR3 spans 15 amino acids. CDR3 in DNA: TGTGCCTGGAGTAGAGGACTGTACTCTGGAAACACCATATATTTT. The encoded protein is CAWSRGLYSGNTIYF.

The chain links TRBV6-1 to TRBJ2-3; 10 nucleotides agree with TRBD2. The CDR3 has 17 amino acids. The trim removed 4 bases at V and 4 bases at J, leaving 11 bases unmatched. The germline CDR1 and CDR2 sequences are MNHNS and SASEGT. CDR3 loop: CASSAGLAGDLADTQYF. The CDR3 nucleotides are TGTGCCAGCAGTGCGGGGCTAGCGGGAGATCTCGCAGATACGCAGTATTTT.

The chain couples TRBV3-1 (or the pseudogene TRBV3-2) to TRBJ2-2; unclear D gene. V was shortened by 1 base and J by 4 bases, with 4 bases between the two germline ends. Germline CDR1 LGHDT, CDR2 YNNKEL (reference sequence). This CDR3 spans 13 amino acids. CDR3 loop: CASSQVSTGELFF. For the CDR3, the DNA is TGTGCCAGCAGCCAAGTCAGCACCGGGGAGCTGTTTTTT.

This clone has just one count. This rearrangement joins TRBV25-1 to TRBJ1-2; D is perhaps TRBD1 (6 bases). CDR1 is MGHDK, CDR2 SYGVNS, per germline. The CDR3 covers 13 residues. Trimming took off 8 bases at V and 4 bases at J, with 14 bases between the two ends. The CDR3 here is CASSDRPGYGYTF. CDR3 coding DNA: TGTGCCAGCTCCGACAGGCCGGGCTATGGCTACACCTTC.

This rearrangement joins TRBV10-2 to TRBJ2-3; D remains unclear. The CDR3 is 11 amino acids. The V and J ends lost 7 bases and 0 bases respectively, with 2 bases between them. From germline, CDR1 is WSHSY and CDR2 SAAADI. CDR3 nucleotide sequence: TGCGCCAGCACTAGCACAGATACGCAGTATTTT. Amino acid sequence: CASTSTDTQYF.

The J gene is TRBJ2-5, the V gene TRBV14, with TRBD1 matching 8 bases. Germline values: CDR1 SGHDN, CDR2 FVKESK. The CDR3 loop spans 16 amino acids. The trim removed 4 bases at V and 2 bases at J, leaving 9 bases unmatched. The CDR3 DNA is TGTGCCAGCAGCCGGCGACAGGGGCGATCTCAAGAGACCCAGTACTTC. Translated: CASSRRQGRSQETQYF.

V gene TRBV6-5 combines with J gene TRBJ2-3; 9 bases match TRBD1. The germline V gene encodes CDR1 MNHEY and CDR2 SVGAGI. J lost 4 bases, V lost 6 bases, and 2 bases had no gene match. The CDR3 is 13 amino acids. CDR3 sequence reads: CASSGTGPDTQYF. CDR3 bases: TGTGCCAGCAGCGGGACAGGGCCAGATACGCAGTATTTT.

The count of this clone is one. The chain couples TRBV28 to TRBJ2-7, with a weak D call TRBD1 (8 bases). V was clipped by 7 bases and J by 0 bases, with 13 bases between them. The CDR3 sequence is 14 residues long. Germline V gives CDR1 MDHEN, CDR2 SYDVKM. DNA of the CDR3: TGTGCCAGCAAGGGAGGGACAGGCTCCTACGAGCAGTACTTC. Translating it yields CASKGGTGSYEQYF.

The CDR3 DNA is TGTGCCAGCAGCTCAGACAGGGGACCCTACGAGCAGTACTTC. Translating gives CASSSDRGPYEQYF. This chain uses TRBV11-2 with TRBJ2-7, with 8 bases fitting TRBD1. Germline CDR1 is SGHAT and CDR2 is FQNNGV. Trimming at V came to 4 bases and at J to 2 bases, leaving 4 bases not matched to a gene. CDR3 length: 14 amino acids.